The rows below give T cell receptor beta chains drawn from one sample of a study of cytomegalovirus exposure and HLA in healthy donors. Profiling relied on immunoSEQ multiplex PCR, and the TCRdb table lists in-frame clones only, not all of them. This sample yields tens of thousands of clones, of which 70% to 85% are seen a single time; roughly 6% belongs to the top ten. Sequencing was carried out using PBMCs. These receptors were collected from a young man in good health and CMV-seronegative. CDR3s include the opening cysteine and the closing phenylalanine or tryptophan. A D gene is named only where the DNA matches it firmly. Size values are once, few and many counts, or a class for expanded clones, and some rows have none.

D | size | J | V | CDR3 | DNA
. | few | TRBJ2-5 | TRBV14 | CASGGAIGETQYF | TGTGCCAGCGGGGGCGCGATCGGGGAGACCCAGTACTTC
. | . | TRBJ2-1 | TRBV7-2 | CASSPSHPARNEQFF | TGTGCCAGCAGCCCCTCACACCCAGCTAGAAATGAGCAGTTCTTC
. | few | TRBJ1-1 | TRBV5-4 | CASRAGLNTEAFF | TGTGCCAGCAGGGCGGGGCTGAACACTGAAGCTTTCTTT
. | . | TRBJ2-1 | TRBV7-2 | CASSSRGKYSYNEQFF | TGTGCCAGCAGCTCTCGGGGGAAATACTCCTACAATGAGCAGTTCTTC
TRBD2 | . | TRBJ2-7 | TRBV5-6 | CASSLGGLGLREQYF | TGTGCCAGCAGCCTGGGAGGACTAGGACTGCGGGAGCAGTACTTC
TRBD2 | . | TRBJ2-7 | TRBV28 | CASSLLAAGYEQYF | TGTGCCAGCAGCCTTCTAGCGGCGGGCTACGAGCAGTACTTC
. | . | TRBJ1-3 | TRBV5-1 | CASSAGGESGNTIYF | TGCGCCAGCAGCGCCGGGGGGGAGTCTGGAAACACCATATATTTT
. | . | TRBJ2-7 | TRBV6-5 | CASSLTQDSYCEQYF | TGTGCCAGCAGCCTCACCCAGGACTCCTACTGCGAGCAGTACTTC
. | . | TRBJ1-1 | TRBV29-1 | CSVSFGRDTEAFF | TGCAGCGTTAGTTTTGGGCGAGACACTGAAGCTTTCTTT
. | . | TRBJ1-1 | TRBV4-1 | CASSQVRENTEAFF | TGCGCCAGCAGCCAAGTGAGGGAGAACACTGAAGCTTTCTTT
TRBD2 | once | TRBJ2-7 | TRBV7-8 | CASSTRTAGGYYEQYF | TGTGCCAGCAGCACCCGGACGGCGGGAGGCTACTACGAGCAGTACTTC
. | once | TRBJ2-7 | TRBV11-2 | CASSLATYEQYF | TGTGCCAGCAGCTTAGCCACTTACGAGCAGTACTTC
. | once | TRBJ1-1 | TRBV25-1 | CASSEVSAGPEAFF | TGTGCCAGCAGTGAAGTGTCGGCGGGGCCTGAAGCTTTCTTT
. | . | TRBJ1-1 | TRBV5-1 | CASSLGQMNPEAFF | TGCGCCAGCAGCTTGGGACAGATGAACCCTGAAGCTTTCTTT
. | . | TRBJ1-2 | TRBV19 | CASSPGQSRIGYTF | TGTGCCAGTAGTCCCGGACAGTCTAGGATCGGCTACACCTTC
TRBD2 | . | TRBJ2-2 | TRBV15 | CATSPRALAGMNTGELFF | TGTGCCACCAGCCCACGGGCCCTAGCGGGGATGAACACCGGGGAGCTGTTTTTT
. | . | TRBJ1-2 | TRBV5-8 | CASSLPPDYGYPF | TGTGCCAGCAGCCTTCCTCCCGACTATGGCTACCCCTTC
. | few | TRBJ2-5 | TRBV7-9 | CASSPGGMRETQYF | TGTGCCAGCAGCCCCGGGGGTATGCGGGAGACCCAGTACTTC
. | few | TRBJ2-3 | TRBV5-1 | CASSLRDIRTDTQYF | TGCGCCAGCAGCTTGAGGGACATACGCACAGATACGCAGTATTTT
. | . | TRBJ1-1 | TRBV5-1 | CASSAVPHTMNTEAFF | TGCGCCAGCAGCGCGGTCCCTCACACAATGAACACTGAAGCTTTCTTT
TRBD1 | . | TRBJ2-2 | TRBV4-1 | CASSQGGQGHTGELFF | TGCGCCAGCAGCCAGGGAGGACAGGGGCACACCGGGGAGCTGTTTTTT
. | few | TRBJ1-1 | TRBV18 | CASFPVPQGITEAFF | TGTGCCAGCTTCCCCGTACCCCAGGGGATCACTGAAGCTTTCTTT
TRBD2 | few | TRBJ2-7 | TRBV5-4 | CASSLELAGAYEQYF | TGTGCCAGCAGCTTGGAACTAGCGGGAGCCTACGAGCAGTACTTC
TRBD2 | . | TRBJ2-1 | TRBV28 | CASILGPGGASGTNEQFF | TGTGCCAGCATCTTAGGGCCGGGAGGCGCAAGCGGAACAAATGAGCAGTTCTTC
TRBD2 | few | TRBJ2-3 | TRBV10-3 | CAISDTESGVGSDTQYF | TGTGCCATCAGTGATACAGAAAGCGGGGTGGGGTCAGATACGCAGTATTTT
. | . | TRBJ1-6 | TRBV7-2 | CASSSRGGSSYNSPLHF | TGTGCCAGCAGCTCCAGAGGCGGGAGCTCCTATAATTCACCCCTCCACTTT